Each of the 21 T cell receptor beta chains below was sequenced from the same sample in a study of CD8+ T cells in alopecia areata. Stated treatment: oral pan-JAK inhibitor, 5-10 mg twice daily. Reverse transcription of extracted RNA yielded cDNA, which provided the sequencing template. Repertoires were generated with immunoSEQ multiplex PCR, while TCRdb's copy carries only in-frame clones and drops some. The sample has fewer than 250,000 clones, roughly 44% seen once. The material sequenced was CD4+ T cells sorted from blood, taken around week 37, from a patient treated with tofacitinib. Every receptor here comes from a human donor with alopecia areata.

The J gene is TRBJ2-1, the V gene TRBV7-9; D is uncertain. Germline V CDR1 and CDR2: SEHNR, FQNEAQ (reference sequence). V was trimmed by 5 bases and J by 6 bases, leaving 11 bases between them. The CDR3 extends over 13 amino acids. In DNA, the CDR3 is TGTGCCAGCAGCCTCGACCCCCCCAATGAGCAGTTCTTC. This codes for CASSLDPPNEQFF.

This chain joins TRBV9 and TRBJ2-3; D possibly corresponds to TRBD1 (6 bases). The germline V gene encodes CDR1 SGDLS and CDR2 YYNGEE. V lost 3 bases, J lost 2 bases, and 13 bases lay in between. CDR3 length equals 15 residues. CDR3 residues: CASSATGYLTDTQYF. The CDR3, as DNA: TGTGCCAGCAGCGCCACAGGGTACCTCACAGATACGCAGTATTTT.

CDR3 protein: CASSLGRRSDTEAFF. CDR3 DNA: TGTGCCAGCAGCTTAGGGAGAAGATCTGACACTGAAGCTTTCTTT. The chain recombines TRBV7-2 with TRBJ1-1, with D uncertain. Per germline, CDR1 SGHTA and CDR2 FQGNSA. V was cut by 1 base and J by 3 bases, with 12 bases left in between. This CDR3 spans 15 amino acids.

CDR3 sequence reads: CASSLRSTSGRREQYF. In DNA, the CDR3 is TGTGCCAGCAGCTTGAGAAGTACTAGCGGGAGGAGGGAGCAGTACTTC. The chain links TRBV7-3 to TRBJ2-7, with TRBD2 matching 12 bases. The CDR3 covers 16 residues. CDR1 SGHTA and CDR2 FQGTGA come from the germline V gene. V dropped 3 bases and J dropped 7; count of bases not matched to a gene: 10.

The V gene is TRBV29-1, the J gene TRBJ2-3, with 8 bases that match TRBD1. With 4 bases clipped from V and 1 base from J, the junction kept 4 bases outside the gene matches. The V gene's germline CDR1 is SQVTM and CDR2 ANQGSEA. The CDR3 spans 14 residues. For the CDR3, the DNA is TGCAGCGTTGTGTGGGGACAGGGCACAGATACGCAGTATTTT. Amino acid sequence: CSVVWGQGTDTQYF.

V is TRBV4-3 and J is TRBJ2-7; possibly TRBD1 for D (5 bases). V lost 2 bases, J lost 5 bases, and 16 bases lay in between. The CDR3 runs 15 residues. Germline lookup yields CDR1 LGHNA and CDR2 YSLEER. For the CDR3, the DNA is TGCGCCAGCAGCCAAATCCCCCGGCAGGGCCACGAGCAGTACTTC. It encodes CASSQIPRQGHEQYF.

This chain uses TRBV6-5 with TRBJ1-2; tentatively, D is TRBD1 (6 bases). V lost 5 bases and J lost 7, with 11 bases in between. CDR1 and CDR2 from the germline V gene are MNHEY and SVGAGI. CDR3 size: 12 residues. The CDR3 region has the DNA TGTGCCAGCAGTCTACAGGGTAGTGGCTACACCTTC. Protein: CASSLQGSGYTF.

This clone came up a few times. The genes are TRBV7-3 and TRBJ2-7, with 11 nucleotides matching TRBD2. The CDR3 extends over 17 amino acids. Looked up from germline, CDR1 is SGHTA and CDR2 is FQGTGA. After removal of 2 bases from V and 11 bases from J, the junction contained 17 bases not matched to a gene. CDR3 in amino acids: CASSLGTSGSRGPREYF. DNA for the CDR3: TGTGCCAGCAGCTTAGGCACTAGCGGGAGTCGGGGACCTCGGGAGTACTTC.

In DNA, the CDR3 is TGTGCCAGCAGCTCTAGACAGGGTACTTACGAGCAGTACTTC. Amino acid sequence: CASSSRQGTYEQYF. J is TRBJ2-7 and V is TRBV7-2; 7 bases match TRBD1. CDR1 SGHTA and CDR2 FQGNSA come from the germline V gene. Trimming cost V 4 bases and J 4 bases; bases outside gene matches: 7. The CDR3 covers 14 residues.

V and J are TRBV7-2 and TRBJ2-3; 10 positions match TRBD2. Germline CDR1 reads SGHTA; CDR2 reads FQGNSA. Losses at the gene ends were 3 bases for V and 4 bases for J; bases not matched to a gene: 1. This CDR3 has 14 residues. DNA for the CDR3: TGTGCCAGCAGCTTCGGGACTAGCGCAGATACGCAGTATTTT. Protein sequence: CASSFGTSADTQYF. Combining the CDR3 with reference TRBV7-2 and TRBJ2-3 gives the whole variable domain GAGVSQSPSNKVTEKGKDVELRCDPISGHTALYWYRQSLGQGLEFLIYFQGNSAPDKSGLPSDRFSAERTGGSVSTLTIQRTQQEDSAVYLCASSFGTSADTQYFGPGTRLTVL.

Notes on this clone: This sample includes further DNA sequences coding for the same CDR3. The chain is built from TRBV29-1 and TRBJ2-5; tentative D call: TRBD2 (7 bases). The germline V gene encodes CDR1 SQVTM and CDR2 ANQGSEA. Trimming took 2 bases from V and 5 from J, leaving 9 bases between them. The CDR3 has 12 amino acids. The CDR3 loop is CSVEKGGETQYF. CDR3 in DNA: TGCAGCGTTGAAAAGGGGGGGGAGACCCAGTACTTC.

This clone has only a few counts. The chain is built from TRBV30 and TRBJ1-2; tentative D call: TRBD1 (6 bases). The CDR3 is 13 amino acids. V was shortened by 5 bases and J by 2 bases, with 12 bases between the two germline ends. Looked up from germline, CDR1 is GTSNPN and CDR2 is SVGIG (reference sequence). In DNA form, the CDR3 reads TGTGCCTGGCAGGGGCCGGGGAACTATGGCTACACCTTC. Protein product: CAWQGPGNYGYTF.

The rearrangement links TRBV7-9 to TRBJ1-1; D gene ambiguous. This CDR3 region has 12 residues. With 1 base removed from V and 11 bases from J, the gap between germline ends came to 11 bases. CDR1 is SEHNR and CDR2 is FQNEAQ in the germline V gene (reference sequence). The CDR3 DNA sequence: TGTGCCAGCAGCTTAGAAGGCAGCCGGGCTTTCTTT. Translation gives CASSLEGSRAFF. Full variable domain (outside the CDR3, taken from reference TRBV7-9 and TRBJ1-1): DTGVSQNPRHKITKRGQNVTFRCDPISEHNRLYWYRQTLGQGPEFLTYFQNEAQLEKSRLLSDRFSAERPKGSFSTLEIQRTEQGDSAMYLCASSLEGSRAFFGQGTRLTVV.

The V and J genes are TRBV30 and TRBJ2-3, with a weak D call TRBD1 (6 bases). Germline V gene data show CDR1 as GTSNPN and CDR2 as SVGIG (reference sequence). The CDR3 extends over 13 amino acids. The V gene lost 2 bases and the J gene lost 8 bases, with 14 bases spanning the gap. The CDR3 DNA is TGTGCCTGGAGTAGGACAGATCCACGTACGCAGTATTTT. Translating gives CAWSRTDPRTQYF.

This clone has more than one count but fewer than ten. The chain carries TRBV29-1 and TRBJ1-2; D remains unclear. The CDR3 covers 13 residues. Trimming pared 3 bases from V and 4 bases from J, leaving 12 bases between. Germline V CDR1 and CDR2: SQVTM, ANQGSEA. The CDR3 bases are TGCAGCGTTGATCTAGGACTTACCTATGGCTACACCTTC. Translating it yields CSVDLGLTYGYTF.

This clone has just a few counts. The chain uses TRBV30 and TRBJ2-7; TRBD2 agrees at 7 bases. J lost 2 bases, V lost 4 bases, and 11 bases had no gene match. Germline V gene sequence: CDR1 GTSNPN, CDR2 SVGIG (reference sequence). The CDR3 has 15 residues. Here the CDR3 reads CAWTAGASGAYEQYF. In DNA, the CDR3 is TGTGCCTGGACCGCTGGAGCTAGCGGAGCCTACGAGCAGTACTTC.

The chain combines TRBV9 with TRBJ1-1, with D uncertain. The CDR3 length is 13 residues. V was clipped by 3 bases and J by 1 base, with 7 bases between them. Germline lookup yields CDR1 SGDLS and CDR2 YYNGEE. CDR3 in DNA: TGTGCCAGCAGCGAGGCAGAGAACACTGAAGCTTTCTTT. Its protein product is CASSEAENTEAFF.

This clone was seen a handful of times. V and J are TRBV10-3 and TRBJ2-3; no clear D. Deletions cut 8 bases from V and 0 bases from J, with 9 bases between. Germline V gene sequence: CDR1 ENHRY, CDR2 SYGVKD. The CDR3 consists of 13 residues. CDR3 sequence reads: CAIGGFSTDTQYF. The CDR3 nucleotides are TGTGCCATCGGCGGATTTAGCACAGATACGCAGTATTTT.

The table lists this clone with a count of one. The V call is TRBV5-1, the J call TRBJ2-7; D may be TRBD1 or TRBD2 (5 bases each). CDR3 size: 14 residues. V lost 3 bases and J 2 bases, leaving 12 bases between the germline ends. Germline loops: CDR1 SGHRS, CDR2 YFSETQ. The CDR3 sequence is CASSSGTAAYEQYF. The CDR3 nucleotides are TGCGCCAGCAGCTCCGGGACCGCCGCCTACGAGCAGTACTTC.

The chain carries TRBV30 and TRBJ2-3; D is ambiguous. Trimming took 2 bases from V and 3 from J, leaving 15 bases between them. The CDR3 spans 15 residues. Germline V gene sequence: CDR1 GTSNPN, CDR2 SVGIG (reference sequence). CDR3 sequence: CAWSKAVVRTDTQYF. The DNA of the CDR3 is TGTGCCTGGAGTAAAGCCGTTGTGAGAACAGATACGCAGTATTTT.

The gene calls are TRBV27 and TRBJ2-7, with a weak D call TRBD1 (5 bases). Between the trimmed V and J ends, which lost 9 bases and 2 bases, there was a span of 17 bases. Looked up from germline, CDR1 is MNHEY and CDR2 is SMNVEV (reference sequence). The CDR3 contains 14 residues. This CDR3 reads CASRKRDSTYEQYF. The CDR3 DNA sequence: TGTGCCAGTCGAAAACGCGACAGTACCTACGAGCAGTACTTC.